This T cell receptor (beta chain) emerged from a study of blood T cells in healthy people across ages. Whole-study findings and limits: The diversity estimates, figures obtained from one million T cells, were considered underestimates. With unsorted PBMCs, a conclusive comparison of naive versus antigen-experienced cells was not possible.

PCR was performed a second time for roughly 7 to 12 cycles using a sample-barcoded 5' primer and a J-beta primer mix. Each cDNA molecule received a tag from a template-switch adaptor that had 12 random nucleotides. TCRdb passed the 5' RACE reads through MiXCR, listing each CDR3 protein once. The sample shows about 1.6 million distinct CDR3 sequences, around 36% of them seen only once. Details on this clonotype: Its specificity is unknown.

Germline CDR1 reads MGHRA; CDR2 reads YSYEKL. V lost 4 bases, J lost 4 bases, and 13 bases lay in between. This CDR3 has 15 amino acids. V is TRBV4-1 and J is TRBJ1-4; D gene unclear. Sequencing used blood. This receptor was obtained from a woman aged 25 to 39 in good health. For the CDR3, the DNA is TGCGCCAGCAGCCCGTTGAGGGTTGGTAATGAAAAACTGTTTTTT. This translates into CASSPLRVGNEKLFF.